This T cell receptor beta chain was captured in a study of blood T cell repertoires in COVID-19. Generated by immunoSEQ multiplex PCR, the TCRdb table keeps only in-frame clones and is missing some. Among 450,000 to 500,000 clones, more than 85% were seen once, and the ten largest hold around 8%. Deletions cut 3 bases from V and 5 bases from J, with 8 bases between. CDR3 length: 12 residues. Germline lookup yields CDR1 SGHDN and CDR2 FVKESK. This chain links TRBV14 with TRBJ2-7; tentatively, D is TRBD2 (5 bases). The material sequenced was PBMCs or T cells enriched from blood (not recorded which). The clonotype comes from a woman in her fifties or sixties who had recovered from COVID-19. CDR3 DNA: TGTGCCAGCAGCCAGAGGGTCCACGAGCAGTACTTC. It is translated as CASSQRVHEQYF.